This T cell receptor beta chain was obtained from a study of cytomegalovirus exposure and HLA in healthy donors. In the study overall: Inside one of the first data releases sat around 77 million unique TCRs taken from HLA-typed donors. The study placed 70% to 90% of its approximately 430 genotyped donors in the Caucasian-associated ancestry cluster.

This CDR3 is built from 17 residues. Germline assignment: CDR1 SGHNT and CDR2 YYREEE (reference sequence). Trimming removed 1 base from V and 4 bases from J; junction bases left unmatched: 10. Whole-study results and caveats: Certain sequence variants were highly shared and formed a cluster, and this cluster was likely a sequencing artifact. Prediction of most subjects' HLA-A and HLA-B alleles by TCR beta sequences was reportedly accurate.

This clone showed up just a few times. What it binds is unknown. The PCR used 60 Vbeta and 13 Jbeta primers. Sequencing was performed with immunoSEQ multiplex PCR; in TCRdb, only in-frame clones are kept and a portion is missing. The sample shows over 130,000 clones, 79% of them seen only once. This receptor was obtained from a human donor in good health. This rearrangement joins TRBV5-4 to TRBJ2-7, with 11 positions matching TRBD2. Material: PBMCs. CDR3 region: CASSLQPASGGPYEQYF. For the CDR3, the DNA is TGTGCCAGCAGCTTGCAACCCGCTAGCGGGGGGCCTTACGAGCAGTACTTC.